This TCR beta chain was retrieved from a study of cytomegalovirus exposure and HLA in healthy donors. Looking at the study overall: Researchers previously reported finding more than 100 million unique TCR beta sequences from 150 million to 200 million T cells. Study-level findings and limits: For most TCR sequences rarity was the rule, although some public TCRs occurred in many donors. Among TCR beta chains, those listed as cytomegalovirus-associated numbered roughly 150.

This CDR3 region has 13 residues. The V end lost 3 bases, the J end lost 6 bases, and 12 bases lay between the germline ends. CDR1 SQVTM and CDR2 ANQGSEA come from the germline V gene. The study ran its PCR with 60 Vbeta and 13 Jbeta primers. Using immunoSEQ multiplex PCR, the repertoire was profiled, and TCRdb retains in-frame clones only, with some absent. Of about 140,000 clones in the sample, approximately 76% were seen once. A remark on this clone: The antigen remains undetermined.

Source material: PBMCs. This clonotype was obtained from a man between 35 and 55 years old in good health and CMV-seronegative. V usage is TRBV29-1 and J usage is TRBJ2-1; D possibly corresponds to TRBD2 (5 bases). This chain's CDR3 is CSVEGPRGNEQFF. Written as DNA, the CDR3 is TGCAGCGTTGAGGGCCCACGGGGCAATGAGCAGTTCTTC.